A selection of T cell receptor beta chains follows, all from one sample in a study of response to subunit inactivated influenza vaccine. TCRdb reprocessed the RT-PCR reads with MiXCR, giving one entry per CDR3 protein. The table has some 300,000 distinct CDR3 sequences, approximately 20% seen once. The source material was PBMCs from blood, sampled 21 months after vaccination. Source of these receptors: a man between 50 and 70 years old who received an inactivated influenza vaccine. The CDR3 runs from the conserved cysteine through the conserved F or W. A D gene is named only where the DNA matches it firmly. Not every row has a clone size; where given, it reads once, few, many or a size class.

size,V,J,D,CDR3,DNA
-,TRBV29-1,TRBJ1-1,TRBD1,CSVEKDQGATNTEAFF,TGCAGCGTTGAAAAGGATCAGGGGGCTACGAACACTGAAGCTTTCTTT
-,TRBV29-1,TRBJ1-3,-,CSVEDPGSGNTIYF,TGCAGCGTTGAAGATCCAGGCTCTGGAAACACCATATATTTT
-,TRBV6-1,TRBJ1-5,-,CASSDPDQPQHF,TGTGCCAGCAGTGACCCCGATCAGCCCCAGCATTTT
few,TRBV12-3/TRBV12-4,TRBJ1-4,-,CASSRQERGKNEKLFF,TGTGCCAGCAGTCGACAGGAAAGGGGCAAAAATGAAAAACTGTTTTTT
-,TRBV5-4,TRBJ2-3,TRBD2,CASSHDALAGVTDTQYF,TGTGCCAGCAGCCATGACGCGCTAGCGGGGGTCACAGATACGCAGTATTTT
-,TRBV18,TRBJ2-7,-,CASSDSSYEQYF,TGTGCCAGCTCTGACAGCTCCTACGAGCAGTACTTC
few,TRBV20-1,TRBJ2-1,TRBD2,CSASTSGRSSYNEQFF,TGCAGTGCTAGTACTAGCGGGAGGTCCAGCTACAATGAGCAGTTCTTC
many,TRBV4-2,TRBJ2-3,-,CASSPGVEGPRLTDTQYF,TGTGCCAGCAGCCCAGGGGTGGAGGGGCCACGACTCACAGATACGCAGTATTTT
-,TRBV10-3,TRBJ1-1,TRBD1,CAINHGTANTEAFF,TGTGCCATCAATCACGGGACAGCAAACACTGAAGCTTTCTTT
many,TRBV5-1,TRBJ1-6,TRBD1,CASSFGQGEYSPLHF,TGCGCCAGCAGCTTCGGACAGGGGGAATATTCACCCCTCCACTTT
-,TRBV18,TRBJ1-5,-,CASSPLEVRDNQPQHF,TGTGCCAGCTCACCACTTGAGGTGCGCGACAATCAGCCCCAGCATTTT
-,TRBV23-1,TRBJ1-2,-,CARIYRANYGYTF,TGCGCCAGGATTTACAGGGCGAACTATGGCTACACCTTC
once,TRBV6-1,TRBJ1-5,TRBD1,CASSVDRGNQPQHF,TGTGCCAGCAGTGTTGACAGGGGCAATCAGCCCCAGCATTTT
many,TRBV12-3/TRBV12-4,TRBJ1-4,-,CASSVNEKLFF,TGTGCCAGCAGTGTCAATGAAAAACTGTTTTTT
-,TRBV6-2/TRBV6-3,TRBJ2-7,-,CASQFAGQTYYEQYF,TGTGCCAGCCAGTTTGCCGGACAGACTTACTACGAGCAGTACTTC
many,TRBV12-3/TRBV12-4,TRBJ2-1,TRBD2,CASSLGDYRNEQFF,TGTGCCAGCAGTTTAGGGGACTACCGGAATGAGCAGTTCTTC
-,TRBV9,TRBJ1-6,TRBD1,CASSGNPGGFGSPLHF,TGTGCCAGCAGCGGCAATCCAGGGGGCTTCGGGTCACCCCTCCACTTT
-,TRBV5-1,TRBJ2-1,-,CASSVAAGGSYNEQFF,TGCGCCAGCAGCGTGGCGGCCGGGGGTTCCTACAATGAGCAGTTCTTC
few,TRBV5-1,TRBJ2-5,TRBD1,CASSRDRQETQYF,TGCGCCAGCAGCAGGGACAGACAAGAGACCCAGTACTTC
-,TRBV3-1,TRBJ2-7,-,CASSQDGHEQYF,TGTGCCAGCAGCCAAGATGGGCACGAGCAGTACTTC
few,TRBV28,TRBJ2-3,-,CASSLLASWQYF,TGTGCCAGCAGTTTATTAGCTAGCTGGCAGTATTTT
-,TRBV10-3,TRBJ2-1,-,CAISGDFEQFF,TGTGCCATCAGCGGGGACTTTGAGCAGTTCTTC
-,TRBV5-1,TRBJ2-2,-,CASKTENTGELFF,TGCGCCAGCAAGACAGAGAACACCGGGGAGCTGTTTTTT
-,TRBV6-2/TRBV6-3,TRBJ1-5,-,CASRGTGAYNQPQHF,TGTGCCAGCAGGGGGACGGGGGCTTACAATCAGCCCCAGCATTTT
-,TRBV3-1,TRBJ2-7,-,CASSLQGWNYEQYF,TGTGCCAGCAGCCTACAGGGTTGGAACTACGAGCAGTACTTC
-,TRBV20-1,TRBJ2-3,TRBD2,CSARASGRTDTQYF,TGCAGTGCTAGGGCTAGCGGGAGGACAGATACGCAGTATTTT
many,TRBV23-1,TRBJ1-5,TRBD1,CASIGTGVQPQHF,TGCGCCAGCATCGGGACAGGGGTTCAGCCCCAGCATTTT
-,TRBV4-2,TRBJ2-7,-,CASSQDFGLATTYEQYF,TGTGCCAGCAGCCAAGATTTCGGGCTAGCGACAACCTACGAGCAGTACTTC
few,TRBV5-1,TRBJ2-1,-,CASSLATVNEQFF,TGCGCCAGCAGCTTGGCCACAGTCAATGAGCAGTTCTTC
-,TRBV20-1,TRBJ1-1,-,CSARDGAGNTEAFF,TGCAGTGCTAGAGATGGTGCGGGGAACACTGAAGCTTTCTTT
few,TRBV12-3/TRBV12-4,TRBJ1-5,-,CASSLRQQPQHF,TGTGCCAGCAGTTTAAGGCAGCAGCCCCAGCATTTT
few,TRBV15,TRBJ1-1,-,CATSRDRGGNEAFF,TGTGCCACCAGCAGAGATCGGGGGGGGAATGAAGCTTTCTTT
few,TRBV7-2,TRBJ2-1,TRBD1,CASNRDRGMNEQFF,TGTGCCAGCAACCGGGACAGGGGGATGAATGAGCAGTTCTTC
-,TRBV27,TRBJ2-2,TRBD1,CASSSLPGQGNTGELFF,TGTGCCAGCAGTTCCTTGCCGGGACAGGGTAACACCGGGGAGCTGTTTTTT
few,TRBV28,TRBJ2-3,-,CASGRESTDTQYF,TGTGCCAGCGGACGGGAGAGCACAGATACGCAGTATTTT
-,TRBV15,TRBJ2-3,TRBD2,CATRLAGATDTQYF,TGTGCCACCAGACTAGCGGGGGCCACAGATACGCAGTATTTT
many,TRBV19,TRBJ1-2,TRBD1,CASSTSGQGRSYTF,TGTGCCAGTAGTACTTCAGGACAGGGGAGAAGCTACACCTTC
-,TRBV20-1,TRBJ1-1,-,CSARKGFAEAFF,TGCAGTGCTAGAAAGGGTTTTGCTGAAGCTTTCTTT
-,TRBV20-1,TRBJ2-1,TRBD2,CSASLTGGFDQFF,TGCAGTGCTAGTTTAACGGGAGGATTCGACCAGTTCTTC
few,TRBV7-2,TRBJ2-3,-,CASSWRSGTTDTQYF,TGTGCCAGCAGCTGGCGGTCGGGGACAACAGATACGCAGTATTTT
-,TRBV2,TRBJ1-1,-,CTSSELSGTAFF,TGTACCAGCAGTGAACTCTCGGGGACAGCTTTCTTT
many,TRBV11-2,TRBJ1-2,-,CASSSMMKGSYGYTF,TGTGCCAGCAGCTCTATGATGAAGGGCTCTTATGGCTACACCTTC
few,TRBV20-1,TRBJ1-1,-,CSAGGNTVERHTEAFF,TGCAGTGCTGGGGGAAACACGGTGGAGAGGCACACTGAAGCTTTCTTT
-,TRBV20-1,TRBJ1-4,-,CSARQPGTEKLFF,TGCAGTGCTAGACAGCCCGGGACGGAAAAACTGTTTTTT
-,TRBV15,TRBJ1-4,-,CATSRAQGSNEKLFF,TGTGCCACCAGCAGAGCTCAGGGAAGTAATGAAAAACTGTTTTTT
few,TRBV6-5,TRBJ1-1,-,CASSPDRVYAFF,TGTGCCAGCAGTCCGGACAGAGTGTATGCTTTCTTT
-,TRBV20-1,TRBJ2-2,-,CSARGFTNTGELFF,TGCAGTGCTAGAGGATTTACCAACACCGGGGAGCTGTTTTTT
few,TRBV4-3,TRBJ2-7,TRBD2,CASSQDQGLAGRTYEQYF,TGCGCCAGCAGCCAAGATCAGGGACTAGCGGGGCGGACCTACGAGCAGTACTTC
few,TRBV12-3/TRBV12-4,TRBJ2-5,-,CASSLHGGETQYF,TGTGCCAGCAGTCTCCACGGGGGAGAGACCCAGTACTTC
-,TRBV4-3,TRBJ1-3,-,CASSQGAQGSGNTIYF,TGCGCCAGCAGCCAAGGGGCACAGGGCTCTGGAAACACCATATATTTT
few,TRBV7-9,TRBJ1-2,-,CASSLAEASYGYTF,TGTGCCAGCAGCTTAGCCGAGGCTTCCTATGGCTACACCTTC
few,TRBV7-9,TRBJ2-5,TRBD2,CASSLGRSSGQETQYF,TGTGCCAGCAGCTTAGGACGGTCTAGCGGCCAAGAGACCCAGTACTTC
-,TRBV12-3/TRBV12-4,TRBJ1-1,-,CASSGGTPEAFF,TGTGCCAGCAGCGGGGGGACCCCTGAAGCTTTCTTT
few,TRBV5-1,TRBJ2-3,-,CASSPGDSTDTQYF,TGCGCCAGCAGCCCCGGGGATAGCACAGATACGCAGTATTTT
few,TRBV20-1,TRBJ1-4,-,CSARAGPTNEKLFF,TGCAGTGCTAGAGCAGGGCCAACTAATGAAAAACTGTTTTTT